These 31 T cell receptor beta chains were sequenced from one sample in a study of cytomegalovirus exposure and HLA in healthy donors (dated by TCRdb to 2016 to 2017). Libraries were made using the immunoSEQ multiplex PCR assay. Held by TCRdb, this immuneACCESS table contains in-frame sequences only and omits some clones. Under half of the omission traces to an unresolved V gene where checked; the cause of the rest is unknown. The sample records roughly 150,000 clones, roughly 90% of which are singletons. The ten largest clones represent about 5.8% of the sample. Sequences were obtained from PBMCs. All receptors come from a woman in her 30s in good health and CMV-seronegative.

The chain is built from TRBV28 and TRBJ1-2; 10 positions agree with TRBD1. J lost 5 bases, V lost 3 bases, and 9 bases had no gene match. CDR1 is MDHEN, CDR2 SYDVKM, per germline. The CDR3 consists of 16 residues. CDR3 in amino acids: CASSFLRGQGTYGYTF. DNA for the CDR3: TGTGCCAGCAGTTTTCTCAGGGGACAGGGGACATATGGCTACACCTTC.

The rearrangement uses TRBV5-4 and TRBJ2-1; 12 positions match TRBD2. Germline CDR1 and CDR2: SGHNT and YYREEE (reference sequence). J gave up 4 bases and V 5 bases, and 7 bases lay outside the gene matches. The CDR3 spans 16 residues. The CDR3 DNA reads TGTGCCAGCAGGGAAGCGGGACTAGCGGGTTACAATGAGCAGTTCTTC. Its protein is CASREAGLAGYNEQFF.

This clone turned up a few times. V and J are TRBV7-9 and TRBJ1-2; maybe TRBD1 (5 bases). Germline assignment: CDR1 SEHNR and CDR2 FQNEAQ (reference sequence). Between the trimmed V and J ends, which lost 1 base and 5 bases, there was a span of 14 bases. This CDR3 region has 15 residues. The CDR3 loop reads CASSLGQGPAYGYTF. The CDR3 coding sequence is TGTGCCAGCAGCTTAGGTCAGGGCCCGGCTTATGGCTACACCTTC.

The chain joins TRBV11-2 to TRBJ2-2, with no clear D. The CDR3 length is 14 residues. V was clipped by 7 bases and J by 0 bases, with 9 bases between them. Germline lookup yields CDR1 SGHAT and CDR2 FQNNGV. CDR3 nucleotide sequence: TGTGCCAGCATGCGCGGTCCGAACACCGGGGAGCTGTTTTTT. Protein sequence: CASMRGPNTGELFF.

The chain links TRBV2 to TRBJ1-3, with D possibly being TRBD1 (5 bases). Germline-derived CDR1 and CDR2 are SNHLY and FYNNEI. The CDR3 sequence is 18 residues long. V gave up 3 bases and J gave up 1 base, with 19 bases separating them. This chain's CDR3 is CASSDPRGQGGSGNTIYF. The CDR3 DNA sequence: TGTGCCAGCAGTGATCCCCGGGGCCAGGGAGGATCTGGAAACACCATATATTTT. The whole variable domain, remainder taken from reference TRBV2 and TRBJ1-3, is EPEVTQTPSHQVTQMGQEVILRCVPISNHLYFYWYRQILGQKVEFLVSFYNNEISEKSEIFDDQFSVERPDGSNFTLKIRSTKLEDSAMYFCASSDPRGQGGSGNTIYFGEGSWLTVV.

DNA of the CDR3: TGTGCCAGCAGCGTAGGCCCTGCGGGGTATGGCTACACCTTC. This sequence encodes CASSVGPAGYGYTF. The chain joins TRBV9 to TRBJ1-2; D ambiguous. Germline CDR1 reads SGDLS; CDR2 reads YYNGEE. The CDR3 has 14 amino acids. V dropped 0 bases and J dropped 5 bases, with 11 bases sitting between them.

J is TRBJ2-2 and V is TRBV29-1; D is possibly TRBD1 (6 bases). Germline CDR1 and CDR2: SQVTM and ANQGSEA. This CDR3 spans 13 amino acids. V was shortened by 7 bases and J by 5 bases, with 14 bases between the two germline ends. Here the CDR3 DNA reads TGCAGCGCGTCACAGGGATCTACCGGGGAGCTGTTTTTT. Amino acids: CSASQGSTGELFF.

The count of this clone is one. The V gene is TRBV6-1, the J gene TRBJ2-1, with D possibly being TRBD1 (6 bases). CDR3 size: 16 residues. CDR1 MNHNS and CDR2 SASEGT come from the germline V gene. V was trimmed by 2 bases and J by 1 base, leaving 12 bases between them. The CDR3 sequence: CASSEKVQGSYNEQFF. CDR3 coding DNA: TGTGCCAGCAGTGAAAAGGTACAGGGATCCTACAATGAGCAGTTCTTC.

V and J are TRBV5-1 and TRBJ1-1; 8 bases match TRBD1. CDR1 SGHRS and CDR2 YFSETQ come from the germline V gene. V lost 4 bases to trimming and J lost 4 bases; unmatched junction nucleotides: 6. The CDR3 runs to 14 residues. The CDR3 sequence: CASSGNRGTTEAFF. The CDR3 coding sequence is TGCGCCAGCAGCGGAAACAGGGGGACCACTGAAGCTTTCTTT.

This clone was detected once. The genes are TRBV4-1 and TRBJ1-5; D remains ambiguous. This CDR3 spans 15 amino acids. Between the trimmed V and J ends, which lost 0 bases and 0 bases, there was a span of 6 bases. Looked up from germline, CDR1 is MGHRA and CDR2 is YSYEKL. This CDR3 is CASSQELRSNQPQHF. In DNA form, the CDR3 reads TGCGCCAGCAGCCAAGAACTCCGTAGCAATCAGCCCCAGCATTTT.

The chain couples TRBV9 to TRBJ2-7; 7 bases are a match to TRBD2. The CDR3 loop spans 15 amino acids. V lost 4 bases and J lost 4; bases outside the gene matches: 11. From germline, CDR1 is SGDLS and CDR2 YYNGEE. CDR3 bases: TGTGCCAGCAGCCCCCGGCCTAGCGGAGCATACGAGCAGTACTTC. This sequence encodes CASSPRPSGAYEQYF.

This clone was recorded once. This sequence joins TRBV6-6 and TRBJ2-1, with TRBD2 identical over 11 bases. The V gene's germline CDR1 is MNHNY and CDR2 SVGAGI (reference sequence). The CDR3 totals 14 residues. Losses at the gene ends were 5 bases for V and 10 bases for J; bases not matched to a gene: 7. CDR3 bases: TGTGCCAGCAGTCCACTAGCGGGGGCGCGGGAGCAGTTCTTC. Its protein is CASSPLAGAREQFF.

This sequence joins TRBV9 and TRBJ2-1; 8 bases align to TRBD2. The germline V gene has CDR1 SGDLS and CDR2 YYNGEE. With 3 bases clipped from V and 7 bases from J, the junction kept 9 bases outside the gene matches. This CDR3 has 15 amino acids. The CDR3 nucleotides are TGTGCCAGCAGCGCCACGGGACTAGTAGTGAATGAGCAGTTCTTC. This encodes CASSATGLVVNEQFF.

The J gene is TRBJ2-1, the V gene TRBV9, with 7 bases aligning to TRBD2. Germline CDR1 SGDLS, CDR2 YYNGEE. The CDR3 spans 14 residues. Unmatched junction bases numbered 3, after V lost 3 bases and J lost 3 bases. The CDR3 nucleotides are TGTGCCAGCAGCGCCCGGGGGGACTACAATGAGCAGTTCTTC. Translated, it gives CASSARGDYNEQFF.

This chain links TRBV6-5 with TRBJ1-2; possible D gene TRBD1, 6 bases. V shed 4 bases and J shed 3 bases, with 12 bases lying between them. This CDR3 is built from 14 residues. CDR1 is MNHEY, CDR2 SVGAGI, per germline. CDR3 region: CASSSGAPYYGYTF. The CDR3 coding sequence is TGTGCCAGCAGTTCAGGGGCCCCCTACTATGGCTACACCTTC.

This chain connects TRBV18 to TRBJ1-1; perhaps TRBD1 as D (6 bases). This CDR3 spans 14 amino acids. CDR1 and CDR2 (germline): KGHSH, LQKENI. Trimming removed 6 bases at V and 7 bases at J, with 18 bases between. The CDR3 loop is CASSPLQGSDEAFF. CDR3 bases: TGTGCCAGCTCGCCATTACAGGGTTCTGATGAAGCTTTCTTT.

The chain uses TRBV4-1 and TRBJ1-5; tentative D call: TRBD1 (5 bases). The ends were cut back, 0 bases at V and 5 bases at J, with 20 bases in the middle. The CDR3 runs to 18 residues. Germline-derived CDR1 and CDR2 are MGHRA and YSYEKL. CDR3 in DNA: TGCGCCAGCAGCCAAGAGAGTTCGGGGCCGGGGTCATATCAGCCCCAGCATTTT. Its protein is CASSQESSGPGSYQPQHF.

The chain has TRBV9 and TRBJ2-3; D is uncertain. The V end was cut by 2 bases, the J end by 2 bases, with 9 bases between. This CDR3 is built from 14 residues. Germline CDR1 and CDR2: SGDLS and YYNGEE. The CDR3 nucleotides read TGTGCCAGCAGCGTCGACCGCCCCACAGATACGCAGTATTTT. It is translated as CASSVDRPTDTQYF. Supplemented by reference TRBV9 and TRBJ2-3, the full variable domain reads DSGVTQTPKHLITATGQRVTLRCSPRSGDLSVYWYQQSLDQGLQFLIQYYNGEERAKGNILERFSAQQFPDLHSELNLSSLELGDSALYFCASSVDRPTDTQYFGPGTRLTVL.

CDR3 sequence reads: CASRMGSGSYIQYF. The CDR3 coding sequence is TGTGCCAGTAGAATGGGGTCGGGGAGTTACATTCAGTACTTC. J is TRBJ2-4 and V is TRBV19; possibly TRBD2 for D (5 bases). The germline V and J ends were trimmed by 6 bases and 8 bases, with 17 bases remaining between them. The germline CDR1 and CDR2 sequences are LNHDA and SQIVND (reference sequence). The CDR3 is made up of 14 amino acids.

V usage is TRBV5-4 and J usage is TRBJ2-3, with 7 bases aligning to TRBD2. CDR1 and CDR2 from the germline V gene are SGHNT and YYREEE (reference sequence). With 4 bases clipped from V and 4 bases from J, the junction kept 12 bases outside the gene matches. This CDR3 has 16 amino acids. CDR3 coding DNA: TGTGCCAGCAGCCCATTTGGGGGGGTTCATGCAGATACGCAGTATTTT. Translation: CASSPFGGVHADTQYF.

The chain joins TRBV9 to TRBJ2-1; 10 nucleotides align to TRBD2. This CDR3 region has 15 residues. With 5 bases clipped from V and 2 bases from J, the junction kept 4 bases outside the gene matches. The V gene's germline CDR1 is SGDLS and CDR2 YYNGEE. The CDR3 sequence is CASRPGTSAYNEQFF. The CDR3 DNA sequence: TGTGCCAGCAGGCCGGGGACTAGCGCCTACAATGAGCAGTTCTTC.

The chain combines TRBV28 with TRBJ2-7; 8 bases map to TRBD1. The ends lost 6 bases at V and 3 bases at J; junction bases unmatched: 16. CDR1 is MDHEN, CDR2 SYDVKM, per germline. The CDR3 runs 17 residues. The CDR3 region has the DNA TGTGCCAGCAGACTTCGACAGGGGTGGATTCCGAACTACGAGCAGTACTTC. Translated, it gives CASRLRQGWIPNYEQYF.

V and J are TRBV28 and TRBJ2-7; TRBD2 matches at 9 bases. Trimming cost V 4 bases and J 2 bases; bases outside gene matches: 21. The CDR3 loop spans 20 amino acids. The germline V gene has CDR1 MDHEN and CDR2 SYDVKM. In DNA form, the CDR3 reads TGTGCCAGCAGTTCTCGACTCCCGTTAATAGCGGGAGATCGAACCTACGAGCAGTACTTC. This codes for CASSSRLPLIAGDRTYEQYF. Supplemented by reference TRBV28 and TRBJ2-7, the full variable domain reads DVKVTQSSRYLVKRTGEKVFLECVQDMDHENMFWYRQDPGLGLRLIYFSYDVKMKEKGDIPEGYSVSREKKERFSLILESASTNQTSMYLCASSSRLPLIAGDRTYEQYFGPGTRLTVT.

This sequence joins TRBV11-2 and TRBJ1-1; TRBD1 matches 8 bases. Germline CDR1 and CDR2: SGHAT and FQNNGV. This CDR3 has 13 residues. J was trimmed by 7 bases and V by 5 bases; bases with no gene match: 6. The CDR3 region is CASSPSGQGEAFF. The CDR3 DNA reads TGTGCCAGCAGCCCCAGTGGACAGGGTGAAGCTTTCTTT.

J is TRBJ1-2 and V is TRBV11-2; D not certain. V was cut by 1 base and J by 4 bases, with 10 bases left in between. Germline V lookup: CDR1 SGHAT, CDR2 FQNNGV. The CDR3 has 14 residues. CDR3 nucleotide sequence: TGTGCCAGCAGCTTAGCTGGCGGCCCCTATGGCTACACCTTC. It codes for CASSLAGGPYGYTF.

The V and J genes are TRBV5-1 and TRBJ2-7; 14 positions match TRBD2. In germline, CDR1 is SGHRS, CDR2 YFSETQ. The CDR3 has 13 residues. V shed 10 bases and J 7 bases; nucleotides not matched to a gene: 7. The CDR3 loop reads CASTRTSGGEQYF. The CDR3 coding sequence is TGCGCCTCAACAAGGACTAGCGGGGGGGAGCAGTACTTC.

This clone was counted a few times. V gene TRBV6-6 combines with J gene TRBJ1-6; TRBD1 matches at 8 bases. Germline V gene data show CDR1 as MNHNY and CDR2 as SVGAGI (reference sequence). The CDR3 loop spans 14 amino acids. The V and J ends lost 1 base and 7 bases, in that order; junction bases with no gene match: 0. The CDR3 protein is CASSYWTGNSPLHF. The DNA of the CDR3 is TGTGCCAGCAGTTACTGGACAGGGAATTCACCCCTCCACTTT.

The chain uses TRBV19 and TRBJ2-2; perhaps TRBD1 as D (6 bases). Trimming shortened V by 4 bases and J by 1 base, and 10 bases separated the two germline ends. CDR3 length equals 15 residues. Germline V gene lookup returns CDR1 LNHDA and CDR2 SQIVND (reference sequence). The CDR3 loop is CASSTPTGNTGELFF. The DNA of the CDR3 is TGTGCCAGTAGTACCCCGACAGGGAACACCGGGGAGCTGTTTTTT. The full variable domain, completed using reference TRBV19 and TRBJ2-2, is DGGITQSPKYLFRKEGQNVTLSCEQNLNHDAMYWYRQDPGQGLRLIYYSQIVNDFQKGDIAEGYSVSREKKESFPLTVTSAQKNPTAFYLCASSTPTGNTGELFFGEGSRLTVL.

V gene TRBV5-1 combines with J gene TRBJ2-1; D is perhaps TRBD2 (6 bases). With 4 bases removed from V and 1 base from J, the gap between germline ends came to 15 bases. The CDR3 is made up of 16 amino acids. Germline V gives CDR1 SGHRS, CDR2 YFSETQ. DNA for the CDR3: TGCGCCAGCAGCATCTCCGCGCGGGGATCCTACAATGAGCAGTTCTTC. Amino acids: CASSISARGSYNEQFF.

This clone has more than one count but fewer than ten. V usage is TRBV5-1 and J usage is TRBJ2-1; D call uncertain. This CDR3 has 14 residues. The V end was cut by 4 bases, the J end by 6 bases, with 14 bases between. CDR1 is SGHRS and CDR2 is YFSETQ in the germline V gene. In DNA form, the CDR3 reads TGCGCCAGCAGCCCCACCTTAGGGTCCAATGAGCAGTTCTTC. This translates into CASSPTLGSNEQFF. Full variable domain (missing parts from reference TRBV5-1 and TRBJ2-1): KAGVTQTPRYLIKTRGQQVTLSCSPISGHRSVSWYQQTPGQGLQFLFEYFSETQRNKGNFPGRFSGRQFSNSRSEMNVSTLELGDSALYLCASSPTLGSNEQFFGPGTRLTVL.

This chain uses TRBV5-1 with TRBJ2-7; no definite D call. Germline lookup yields CDR1 SGHRS and CDR2 YFSETQ. This CDR3 comprises 15 residues. The ends were cut back, 1 base at V and 2 bases at J, with 13 bases in the middle. CDR3 sequence (DNA): TGCGCCAGCAGCTTGTCCTCTACTCTCGCCTACGAGCAGTACTTC. Protein: CASSLSSTLAYEQYF.